These 25 T cell receptor beta chains originate from one sample sequenced in a study of CD8+ T cells in alopecia areata. RNA extraction and reverse transcription yielded cDNA as sequencing template. The data were produced by immunoSEQ multiplex PCR, yet TCRdb's version contains in-frame clones alone and is incomplete. The sample holds approximately 110,000 clones, around three fifths seen once. Treatment given: oral pan-JAK inhibitor, 5-10 mg twice daily. This sample comprised CD8+ T cells sorted from blood, obtained at week 24, from a patient treated with tofacitinib. These receptors all come from a human donor with alopecia areata.

This clone was seen a handful of times. The J gene is TRBJ2-5, the V gene TRBV5-6; TRBD1 agrees at 10 bases. After removal of 5 bases from V and 3 bases from J, the junction contained 7 bases not matched to a gene. The CDR3 consists of 15 residues. The germline V gene encodes CDR1 SGHDT and CDR2 YYEEEE. The CDR3 region is CASRKGGTGEETQYF. For the CDR3, the DNA is TGTGCCAGCAGAAAGGGAGGGACAGGGGAAGAGACCCAGTACTTC.

This clone has a handful of counts. The rearrangement links TRBV5-6 to TRBJ1-2; D gene ambiguous. This CDR3 has 15 amino acids. The V gene's germline CDR1 is SGHDT and CDR2 YYEEEE. Trimming pared 0 bases from V and 5 bases from J, leaving 14 bases between. CDR3 residues: CASSLATGSLYGYTF. CDR3 DNA: TGTGCCAGCAGCTTGGCCACGGGGAGCCTGTATGGCTACACCTTC.

The chain's CDR3 is CASSLSTHEQYF. The CDR3 DNA reads as TGTGCCAGCAGCTTATCGACACACGAGCAGTACTTC. V usage is TRBV7-9 and J usage is TRBJ2-7, with D hard to call. The length of the CDR3 is 12 residues. Germline CDR1 reads SEHNR; CDR2 reads FQNEAQ (reference sequence). Trimming removed 2 bases from V and 5 bases from J, with 7 bases in between.

A remark on this clone: The same CDR3 also results from other DNA sequences found in this sample. This chain uses TRBV5-1 with TRBJ2-7; 11 bases line up with TRBD2. There are 15 residues in the CDR3. The V segment lost 0 bases and the J segment 2 bases; nucleotides outside the gene matches: 1. The germline CDR1 and CDR2 sequences are SGHRS and YFSETQ. CDR3 amino acids: CASSLASGGTYEQYF. For the CDR3, the DNA is TGCGCCAGCAGCTTGGCTAGCGGGGGGACCTACGAGCAGTACTTC.

The V and J genes are TRBV29-1 and TRBJ2-2; D unresolved. The germline V gene encodes CDR1 SQVTM and CDR2 ANQGSEA. This CDR3 has 10 residues. The V and J ends lost 5 bases and 5 bases respectively, with 3 bases between them. The CDR3 region has the DNA TGCAGCGTTCGAACCGGGGAGCTGTTTTTT. Its protein product is CSVRTGELFF.

This chain uses TRBV6-1 with TRBJ1-6, with 8 bases identical to TRBD1. CDR3 length: 17 amino acids. Germline V gene data show CDR1 as MNHNS and CDR2 as SASEGT. V lost 0 bases, J lost 9 bases, and 10 bases stayed unmatched. CDR3 protein: CASSEAGWTGLGSPLHF. CDR3 bases: TGTGCCAGCAGTGAAGCAGGGTGGACAGGGCTCGGTTCACCCCTCCACTTT.

This chain uses TRBV5-6 with TRBJ1-2, with D unclear. The CDR3 has 12 residues. Trimming pared 1 base from V and 8 bases from J, leaving 9 bases between. CDR1 and CDR2 (germline): SGHDT, YYEEEE. This CDR3 is CASSLYSEGYTF. DNA for the CDR3: TGTGCCAGCAGCTTGTACAGTGAGGGCTACACCTTC.

V gene TRBV5-1 combines with J gene TRBJ2-3; D is ambiguous. The ends were cut back, 1 base at V and 2 bases at J, with 17 bases in the middle. The CDR3 has 17 amino acids. Germline loops: CDR1 SGHRS, CDR2 YFSETQ. The chain's CDR3 is CASSLLGPQYTTDTQYF. The CDR3 DNA reads TGCGCCAGCAGCTTGCTTGGACCGCAGTACACCACAGATACGCAGTATTTT.

V gene TRBV6-5 combines with J gene TRBJ2-7; possibly TRBD1 for D (5 bases). The V and J ends lost 0 bases and 5 bases respectively, with 8 bases between them. The CDR3 sequence is 13 residues long. Germline loops: CDR1 MNHEY, CDR2 SVGAGI. The CDR3 DNA reads TGTGCCAGCAGTTACTCTATAGGGGACGAGCAGTACTTC. Translating gives CASSYSIGDEQYF.

In this sample, this clone turned up a few times. The chain employs TRBV7-3 and TRBJ2-1, with D possibly matching TRBD1 (6 bases). V was cut by 0 bases and J by 2 bases, with 20 bases left in between. Germline V gene lookup returns CDR1 SGHTA and CDR2 FQGTGA. This CDR3 comprises 19 residues. The CDR3 sequence is CASSLTGPYGEGAYNEQFF. Here the CDR3 DNA reads TGTGCCAGCAGCTTAACGGGACCATATGGTGAGGGGGCCTACAATGAGCAGTTCTTC.

The J gene is TRBJ2-1, the V gene TRBV7-8; D ambiguous. The length of the CDR3 is 10 residues. Trimming stripped 5 bases from V and 6 bases from J, with 2 bases between. Germline assignment: CDR1 SGHVS and CDR2 FQNEAQ. The CDR3 sequence: CASSGNEQFF. The CDR3 bases are TGTGCCAGCAGCGGCAATGAGCAGTTCTTC.

This chain connects TRBV2 to TRBJ1-1; 7 nucleotides match TRBD1. From germline, CDR1 is SNHLY and CDR2 FYNNEI. The junction had 6 bases not matched to a gene; V was cut back by 3 bases and J by 5 bases. The CDR3 is 14 residues long. The CDR3 is CASSDSLQGTEAFF. As DNA, the CDR3 is TGTGCCAGCAGTGACTCTCTACAGGGGACTGAAGCTTTCTTT.

This clone was detected only a few times. The CDR3 region has the DNA TGTGCCAGCAGTTTATCGCGTAGGGGGTCGGCCTACGAGCAGTACTTC. Protein sequence: CASSLSRRGSAYEQYF. This chain links TRBV27 with TRBJ2-7; tentative D call: TRBD1 (6 bases). CDR3 length: 16 amino acids. The V end was cut by 0 bases, the J end by 2 bases, with 14 bases between. Germline V gene data show CDR1 as MNHEY and CDR2 as SMNVEV (reference sequence).

The chain has TRBV18 and TRBJ1-1; D not resolved. V was clipped by 1 base and J by 0 bases, with 0 bases between them. The CDR3 is 12 amino acids. Germline V lookup: CDR1 KGHSH, CDR2 LQKENI. As DNA, the CDR3 is TGTGCCAGCTCACCACTGAACACTGAAGCTTTCTTT. Protein product: CASSPLNTEAFF.

This clone was seen repeatedly, ten times or more. V is TRBV5-6 and J is TRBJ2-7, with TRBD1 as a possible D gene (5 bases). Trimming left V 7 bases short and J 2 bases short, with 13 bases between. The CDR3 totals 13 residues. Germline V gene lookup returns CDR1 SGHDT and CDR2 YYEEEE. DNA for the CDR3: TGTGCCAGCGAAGACAGAGTGGCCTACGAGCAGTACTTC. Its protein is CASEDRVAYEQYF.

This clone came up a few times. The V and J genes are TRBV27 and TRBJ1-6; the D is unclear. V lost 3 bases, J lost 5 bases, and 5 bases lay in between. Per the germline V gene, CDR1 is MNHEY and CDR2 is SMNVEV (reference sequence). This CDR3 has 13 residues. The CDR3 here is CASSFTHNSPLHF. Written as DNA, the CDR3 is TGTGCCAGCAGTTTTACACATAATTCACCCCTCCACTTT.

The chain carries TRBV30 and TRBJ2-5; TRBD2 matches at 7 bases. The CDR3 runs to 11 residues. From germline, CDR1 is GTSNPN and CDR2 SVGIG (reference sequence). V lost 8 bases, J lost 4 bases, and 4 bases stayed unmatched. The CDR3 loop reads CAGWGGETQYF. CDR3 in DNA: TGTGCCGGCTGGGGGGGAGAGACCCAGTACTTC.

The rearrangement joins TRBV5-6 to TRBJ1-2; D ambiguous. This CDR3 is 12 amino acids long. The germline V gene encodes CDR1 SGHDT and CDR2 YYEEEE. V was trimmed by 0 bases and J by 6 bases, leaving 6 bases between them. The CDR3 is CASSLALHGYTF. Written as DNA, the CDR3 is TGTGCCAGCAGCTTGGCCCTCCATGGCTACACCTTC.

This clone has a single count. The V call is TRBV6-1, the J call TRBJ2-5; D unclear. V dropped 1 base and J dropped 5 bases, with 5 bases sitting between them. This CDR3 region has 12 residues. Germline CDR1 reads MNHNS; CDR2 reads SASEGT. The CDR3: CASSEGWETQYF. CDR3 bases: TGTGCCAGCAGTGAAGGGTGGGAGACCCAGTACTTC.

This clone was observed a handful of times. V gene TRBV29-1 combines with J gene TRBJ2-7; 7 nucleotides align to TRBD2. Trimming removed 2 bases from V and 3 bases from J; junction bases left unmatched: 4. The CDR3 is 13 residues long. Germline V gene sequence: CDR1 SQVTM, CDR2 ANQGSEA. The CDR3 sequence: CSVEFASGYEQYF. DNA of the CDR3: TGCAGCGTTGAATTCGCTAGCGGCTACGAGCAGTACTTC.

The genes are TRBV13 and TRBJ2-4, with 8 bases matching TRBD2. CDR3 size: 16 residues. The V gene's germline CDR1 is PRHDT and CDR2 FYEKMQ (reference sequence). Unmatched junction bases numbered 8, after V lost 5 bases and J lost 2 bases. Written as DNA, the CDR3 is TGTGCCAGCAGCCCCCTCAGCGGGGGACCCAAAAACATTCAGTACTTC. Its translation is CASSPLSGGPKNIQYF. The full variable domain, with the rest looked up from reference TRBV13 and TRBJ2-4, is AAGVIQSPRHLIKEKRETATLKCYPIPRHDTVYWYQQGPGQDPQFLISFYEKMQSDKGSIPDRFSAQQFSDYHSELNMSSLELGDSALYFCASSPLSGGPKNIQYFGAGTRLSVL.

The gene calls are TRBV29-1 and TRBJ2-5; tentatively, D is TRBD1 (6 bases). The J call may not be correct, given that the DNA end is closer to TRBJ2-7. Per germline, CDR1 SQVTM and CDR2 ANQGSEA. The CDR3 is 13 amino acids. The CDR3, as DNA: TGCAGCGTCCCGGGACACGCAACCTACGAGCAGTACTTC. Protein: CSVPGHATYEQYF.

The chain is built from TRBV6-5 and TRBJ2-7; the D gene could be TRBD1 or TRBD2 (5 bases each). Germline V CDR1 and CDR2: MNHEY, SVGAGI. Trimming cost V 8 bases and J 6 bases, with 11 bases left between them. The CDR3 extends over 11 amino acids. The CDR3 loop reads CASGPGREQYF. Written as DNA, the CDR3 is TGTGCCAGCGGTCCGGGACGCGAGCAGTACTTC.

The J gene is TRBJ1-2, the V gene TRBV5-4, with TRBD1 as a possible D gene (5 bases). V was cut by 4 bases and J by 4 bases, with 11 bases left in between. The CDR3 covers 13 residues. The germline V gene has CDR1 SGHNT and CDR2 YYREEE (reference sequence). The CDR3 here is CASSLTDFYGYTF. The CDR3 DNA reads TGTGCCAGCAGCCTGACAGACTTCTATGGCTACACCTTC.

About this clone: Other DNA sequences from this sample encode an identical CDR3 as well. This chain links TRBV5-6 with TRBJ2-5; D is perhaps TRBD1 (5 bases). Germline lookup yields CDR1 SGHDT and CDR2 YYEEEE. V lost 0 bases to trimming and J lost 5 bases, with 8 bases between them. This CDR3 contains 13 residues. CDR3 bases: TGTGCCAGCAGCTTGGAGGGGTGGGAGACCCAGTACTTC. Its translation is CASSLEGWETQYF.